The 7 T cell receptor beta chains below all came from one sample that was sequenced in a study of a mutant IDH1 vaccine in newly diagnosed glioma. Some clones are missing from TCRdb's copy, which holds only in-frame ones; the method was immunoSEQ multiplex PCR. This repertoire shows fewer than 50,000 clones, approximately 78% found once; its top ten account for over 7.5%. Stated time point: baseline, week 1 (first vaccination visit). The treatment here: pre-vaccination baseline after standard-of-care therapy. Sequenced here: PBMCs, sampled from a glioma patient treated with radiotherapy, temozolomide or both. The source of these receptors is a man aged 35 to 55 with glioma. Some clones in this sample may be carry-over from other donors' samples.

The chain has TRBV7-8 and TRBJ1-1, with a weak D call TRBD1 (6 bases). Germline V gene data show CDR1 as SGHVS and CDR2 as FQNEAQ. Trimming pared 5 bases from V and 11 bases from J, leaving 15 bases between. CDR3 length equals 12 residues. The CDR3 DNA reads TGTGCCAGCAGCCGTAGGACAGAGAGGGCTTTCTTT. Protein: CASSRRTERAFF. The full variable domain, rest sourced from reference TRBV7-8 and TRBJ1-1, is GAGVSQSPRYKVAKRGQDVALRCDPISGHVSLFWYQQALGQGPEFLTYFQNEAQLDKSGLPSDRFFAERPEGSVSTLKIQRTQQEDSAVYLCASSRRTERAFFGQGTRLTVV.

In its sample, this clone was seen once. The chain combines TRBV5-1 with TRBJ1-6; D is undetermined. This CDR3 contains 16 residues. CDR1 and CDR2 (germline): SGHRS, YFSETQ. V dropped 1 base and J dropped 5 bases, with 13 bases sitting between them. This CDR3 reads CASSLFWTPNNSPLHF. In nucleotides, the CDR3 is TGCGCCAGCAGCTTGTTCTGGACCCCTAATAATTCACCCCTCCACTTT.

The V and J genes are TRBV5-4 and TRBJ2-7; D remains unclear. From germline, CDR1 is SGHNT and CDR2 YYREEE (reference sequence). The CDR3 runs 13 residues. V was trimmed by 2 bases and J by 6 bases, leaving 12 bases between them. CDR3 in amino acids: CASSFLGFGEQYF. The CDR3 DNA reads TGTGCCAGCAGCTTTCTGGGTTTCGGCGAGCAGTACTTC.

CDR3 protein: CASSVGSYEQYF. The CDR3 coding sequence is TGTGCCAGCTCGGTAGGCTCCTACGAGCAGTACTTC. The V gene is TRBV11-2, the J gene TRBJ2-7; D gene uncertain. The CDR3 spans 12 residues. Deletions cut 8 bases from V and 0 bases from J, with 8 bases between. CDR1 is SGHAT and CDR2 is FQNNGV in the germline V gene.

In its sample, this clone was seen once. CDR3 amino acids: CASSFGQENNQPQHF. The CDR3 nucleotides are TGTGCCAGCAGCTTTGGACAGGAGAACAATCAGCCCCAGCATTTT. V and J are TRBV7-9 and TRBJ1-5; 7 bases fit TRBD1. Germline values: CDR1 SEHNR, CDR2 FQNEAQ (reference sequence). V shed 3 bases, J shed 3 bases, and the junction held 5 bases outside the gene matches. There are 15 residues in the CDR3.

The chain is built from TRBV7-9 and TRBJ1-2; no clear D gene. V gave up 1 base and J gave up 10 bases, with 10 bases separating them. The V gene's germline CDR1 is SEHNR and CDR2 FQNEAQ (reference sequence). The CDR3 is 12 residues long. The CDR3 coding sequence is TGTGCCAGCAGCTTAGTGGACCTTCCCTACACCTTC. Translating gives CASSLVDLPYTF. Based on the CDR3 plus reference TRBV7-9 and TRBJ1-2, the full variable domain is DTGVSQNPRHKITKRGQNVTFRCDPISEHNRLYWYRQTLGQGPEFLTYFQNEAQLEKSRLLSDRFSAERPKGSFSTLEIQRTEQGDSAMYLCASSLVDLPYTFGSGTRLTVV.

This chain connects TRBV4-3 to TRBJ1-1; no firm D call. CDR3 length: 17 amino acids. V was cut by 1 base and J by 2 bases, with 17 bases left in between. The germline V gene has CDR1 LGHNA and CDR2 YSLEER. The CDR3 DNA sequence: TGCGCCAGCAGCCAAGCAAGGTCGGCCTTTTCCAACACTGAAGCTTTCTTT. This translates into CASSQARSAFSNTEAFF.